The next 12 T cell receptor beta chains were all read from a single sample in a study of cytomegalovirus exposure and HLA in healthy donors. TCRdb keeps only in-frame clones here, not all; method: immunoSEQ multiplex PCR. The repertoire holds more than 130,000 clones, with about 86% as singletons. The source material was PBMCs. The receptors were gathered from a woman younger than 35 in good health and CMV-seropositive.

The rearrangement joins TRBV11-2 to TRBJ2-5; TRBD2 agrees at 9 bases. Germline trimming cut 4 bases from V and 4 bases from J; bases unmatched to any gene: 7. This CDR3 region has 15 residues. The V gene's germline CDR1 is SGHAT and CDR2 FQNNGV. The CDR3 nucleotides are TGTGCCAGCAGCTACACGAGCGGGAGGTTAGAGACCCAGTACTTC. It codes for CASSYTSGRLETQYF.

This clone was detected only a few times. The chain carries TRBV7-2 and TRBJ2-1; a possible D gene is TRBD2 (5 bases). Looked up from germline, CDR1 is SGHTA and CDR2 is FQGNSA. The V gene lost 1 base and the J gene lost 5 bases, with 9 bases spanning the gap. This CDR3 contains 14 residues. DNA of the CDR3: TGTGCCAGCAGCTTAGGTCCGGGGAACAATGAGCAGTTCTTC. Translating it yields CASSLGPGNNEQFF.

The genes are TRBV5-1 and TRBJ2-1; no clear D. Germline CDR1 reads SGHRS; CDR2 reads YFSETQ. The length of the CDR3 is 15 residues. V lost 3 bases, J lost 5 bases, and 15 bases lay in between. In nucleotides, the CDR3 is TGCGCCAGCAGCTACCGTTCGATAGGAGACAATGAGCAGTTCTTC. Protein: CASSYRSIGDNEQFF.

The genes are TRBV5-8 and TRBJ1-2; D remains ambiguous. The ends were cut back, 1 base at V and 4 bases at J, with 8 bases in the middle. The CDR3 loop spans 13 amino acids. In germline, CDR1 is SGHTS, CDR2 YDEGEE. The CDR3 reads CASSLPGSYGYTF. The CDR3 nucleotides read TGTGCCAGCAGCTTGCCGGGGTCCTATGGCTACACCTTC. The full variable domain, rest sourced from reference TRBV5-8 and TRBJ1-2, is EAGVTQSPTHLIKTRGQQATLRCSPISGHTSVYWYQQALGLGLQFLLWYDEGEERNRGNFPPRFSGRQFPNYSSELNVNALELEDSALYLCASSLPGSYGYTFGSGTRLTVV.

The V gene is TRBV5-6, the J gene TRBJ2-1, with D possibly matching TRBD2 (5 bases). Germline lookup yields CDR1 SGHDT and CDR2 YYEEEE. This CDR3 has 17 amino acids. With 4 bases removed from V and 4 bases from J, the gap between germline ends came to 21 bases. Written as DNA, the CDR3 is TGTGCCAGCAGCCCTGGTGAGGGAATGAGGCTATACAATGAGCAGTTCTTC. Translating gives CASSPGEGMRLYNEQFF.

The chain couples TRBV28 to TRBJ1-1, with D possibly being TRBD1 (6 bases). Germline V lookup: CDR1 MDHEN, CDR2 SYDVKM. Trimming took 9 bases from V and 10 from J, leaving 27 bases between them. This CDR3 contains 15 residues. The CDR3 coding sequence is TGTGCCAGTATTAGGGGGTTGGTAGGTTATGGGTCAGCTTTCTTT. It translates to CASIRGLVGYGSAFF.

This clone appeared a single time. This chain connects TRBV5-6 to TRBJ2-7, with 7 bases matching TRBD2. Germline V gene data show CDR1 as SGHDT and CDR2 as YYEEEE. CDR3 length equals 15 residues. The V gene end was trimmed by 5 bases and the J gene end by 3 bases; junction bases not matched to a gene: 11. The CDR3 loop reads CASRTFPGGRYEQYF. The CDR3 DNA is TGTGCCAGCAGGACTTTTCCGGGAGGACGCTACGAGCAGTACTTC. Combining the CDR3 with reference TRBV5-6 and TRBJ2-7 gives the whole variable domain DAGVTQSPTHLIKTRGQQVTLRCSPKSGHDTVSWYQQALGQGPQFIFQYYEEEERQRGNFPDRFSGHQFPNYSSELNVNALLLGDSALYLCASRTFPGGRYEQYFGPGTRLTVT.

This clone was found a few times. The rearrangement uses TRBV9 and TRBJ2-2; D uncertain. Trimming took off 6 bases at V and 5 bases at J, with 14 bases between the two ends. Germline V gives CDR1 SGDLS, CDR2 YYNGEE. This CDR3 is built from 14 residues. CDR3 nucleotide sequence: TGTGCCAGCACCCGTAGCCCAGAGACCGGGGAGCTGTTTTTT. Translated, it gives CASTRSPETGELFF.

This clone was counted a few times. The chain joins TRBV2 to TRBJ2-7; D might be TRBD2 (5 bases). This CDR3 contains 12 residues. V was shortened by 7 bases and J by 5 bases, with 12 bases between the two germline ends. Per the germline V gene, CDR1 is SNHLY and CDR2 is FYNNEI. The CDR3 spells CASIRSGHEQYF. CDR3 coding DNA: TGTGCCAGCATTAGGAGCGGTCACGAGCAGTACTTC.

This chain links TRBV10-3 with TRBJ1-1, with 10 bases fitting TRBD1. The CDR3 extends over 13 amino acids. J lost 4 bases, V lost 4 bases, and 0 bases had no gene match. CDR1 and CDR2 from the germline V gene are ENHRY and SYGVKD. CDR3 residues: CAISGTGGTEAFF. The CDR3, as DNA: TGTGCCATCAGTGGGACAGGGGGCACTGAAGCTTTCTTT.

This chain uses TRBV6-1 with TRBJ1-2; 12 nucleotides line up with TRBD1. V shed 4 bases and J 0 bases; nucleotides not matched to a gene: 3. Germline V gene sequence: CDR1 MNHNS, CDR2 SASEGT. The CDR3 runs to 16 residues. CDR3 sequence reads: CASSGDRGRSNYGYTF. CDR3 sequence (DNA): TGTGCCAGCAGTGGGGACAGGGGGCGTTCTAACTATGGCTACACCTTC.

The V call is TRBV9, the J call TRBJ1-3; no firm D call. Deletions cut 3 bases from V and 2 bases from J, with 18 bases between. Germline V gene sequence: CDR1 SGDLS, CDR2 YYNGEE. CDR3 length equals 17 residues. CDR3 nucleotides: TGTGCCAGCAGCGCGACCGTCGGGGTCCTCCCTGGAAACACCATATATTTT. Translating gives CASSATVGVLPGNTIYF. Together with reference TRBV9 and TRBJ1-3, the CDR3 gives the full variable domain: DSGVTQTPKHLITATGQRVTLRCSPRSGDLSVYWYQQSLDQGLQFLIQYYNGEERAKGNILERFSAQQFPDLHSELNLSSLELGDSALYFCASSATVGVLPGNTIYFGEGSWLTVV.